This is a list of T cell receptor beta chains from one sample in a study of blood T cell repertoires in COVID-19. Method: immunoSEQ multiplex PCR; TCRdb's copy keeps in-frame clones and lacks some. The sample yields roughly 670,000 clones, 80% to 90% seen once. Specimen: peripheral blood. The receptors were sampled from a woman aged 18-29 years with acute or convalescent COVID-19. The CDR3 runs from the conserved cysteine through the conserved F or W. The D gene is left open where the match is weak. Clone size is given for some rows only: seen once, a few or many times, or a class if the clone is expanded.

J,size,D,V,DNA,CDR3
TRBJ1-3,-,-,TRBV6-6,TGTGCCAGCAGTCGACAGGCGAAGTACTCTGGAAACACCATATATTTT,CASSRQAKYSGNTIYF
TRBJ1-1,few,-,TRBV12-3/TRBV12-4,TGTGCCAGCAGTTTGGCCAGGGGTTTCGAAGCTTTCTTT,CASSLARGFEAFF
TRBJ1-6,-,TRBD1,TRBV30,TGTGCCTGGAGTCGATCGGGACAGCCGAATTCACCCCTCCACTTT,CAWSRSGQPNSPLHF
TRBJ2-2,-,-,TRBV13,TGTGCCAGCAGCTTAGGGGCAGGGGATCTCACCGGGGAGCTGTTTTTT,CASSLGAGDLTGELFF
TRBJ2-3,-,-,TRBV5-4,TGTGCCAGCAGCTTGGGACCCGGACAGTACACAGATACGCAGTATTTT,CASSLGPGQYTDTQYF
TRBJ1-3,-,TRBD1,TRBV4-1,TGCGCCAGCAGCCAAGACCGGACAGGGCGAGGAGGAAACACCATATATTTT,CASSQDRTGRGGNTIYF
TRBJ1-2,-,TRBD1,TRBV2,TGTGCCAGCAGTGGGACAGGCAACTATGGCTACACCTTC,CASSGTGNYGYTF
TRBJ1-4,-,TRBD1,TRBV30,TGTGCCTGGCACGCAGGGGGGCCAACTAATGAAAAACTGTTTTTT,CAWHAGGPTNEKLFF
TRBJ2-6,-,TRBD1,TRBV19,TGTGCCAGTAGTTTCAAGACAGGGGTCCTTGCTGGGGCCAACGTCCTGACTTTC,CASSFKTGVLAGANVLTF
TRBJ1-1,once,TRBD1,TRBV5-4,TGTGCCAGCAGCCCCGACCGGACAGGGGAGATCTTGGGCAACACTGAAGCTTTCTTT,CASSPDRTGEILGNTEAFF
TRBJ1-5,few,-,TRBV12-5,TGTGCTAGTGGTCCAGGGAATCAGCCCCAGCATTTT,CASGPGNQPQHF
TRBJ2-3,-,TRBD2,TRBV7-2,TGTGCCAGCAGCACCCGACTAGCGGGTACGCAGTATTTT,CASSTRLAGTQYF
TRBJ1-1,-,-,TRBV19,TGTGCCAGTAGTATAGTTGAACTAGGCGGCACTGAAGCTTTCTTT,CASSIVELGGTEAFF
TRBJ1-1,-,-,TRBV30,TGTGCCTGGGCCCGGCGGGATTGGGAAGCTTTCTTT,CAWARRDWEAFF
TRBJ2-3,-,TRBD1,TRBV4-3,TGCGCCAGCAGCCAAGCGACAGGGGGTAGCACAGATACGCAGTATTTT,CASSQATGGSTDTQYF
TRBJ2-1,-,-,TRBV19,TGTGCCAGTAGTATAGCCCTCAATGAGCAGTTCTTC,CASSIALNEQFF
TRBJ1-3,-,-,TRBV2,TGTGCCAGCAGAGAGACAGGTTCAGGAAACACCATATATTTT,CASRETGSGNTIYF
TRBJ1-5,-,TRBD1,TRBV30,TGTGCCTGGAGACGAACAGGGGGAAGCAATCAGCCCCAGCATTTT,CAWRRTGGSNQPQHF
TRBJ1-1,few,TRBD1,TRBV7-8,TGTGCCAGCAGCTTACGGACAGGGGCCACTGAAGCTTTCTTT,CASSLRTGATEAFF
TRBJ2-7,-,-,TRBV25-1,TGTGCCAGCAGTGATCCTCCAGGATCCGGGGTTAATTCGGACGAGCAGTACTTC,CASSDPPGSGVNSDEQYF
TRBJ2-3,-,TRBD2,TRBV11-1,TGTGCCAGCAGCCGGACTAGCGGGGCTACAGATACGCAGTATTTT,CASSRTSGATDTQYF
TRBJ1-1,-,-,TRBV19,TGTGCCAGTATAGGGAGAGGATTGAGCACTGAAGCTTTCTTT,CASIGRGLSTEAFF
TRBJ2-1,-,TRBD2,TRBV24-1,TGTGCCACCAGTGATTTGCGGGGGGACTCCTACAATGAGCAGTTCTTC,CATSDLRGDSYNEQFF
TRBJ1-5,-,TRBD1,TRBV19,TGTGCCAGTAGTTCGTGGACAGGGAGTACCGCAGGTCAGCCCCAGCATTTT,CASSSWTGSTAGQPQHF
TRBJ1-4,-,-,TRBV30,TGTGCCTGGAGAGGAGGGTACGCGGGTCCGGAAAAACTGTTTTTT,CAWRGGYAGPEKLFF
TRBJ1-2,once,-,TRBV9,TGTGCCAGCAGCGAACAGGGTTTGGACTATGGCTACACCTTC,CASSEQGLDYGYTF
TRBJ2-1,-,-,TRBV15,TGTGCCACCAGCCCCGGGGGTTCAACCTACAATGAGCAGTTCTTC,CATSPGGSTYNEQFF
TRBJ1-6,-,TRBD1,TRBV9,TGTGCCAGCAGCGTGGAAGTGGGGGCAGGGGGATCTAGGAATTCACCCCTCCACTTT,CASSVEVGAGGSRNSPLHF
TRBJ2-1,-,TRBD1,TRBV7-2,TGTGCCAGCAGCTTAACGGGACAGGGGATTGTGGAGCAGTTCTTC,CASSLTGQGIVEQFF
TRBJ2-7,-,TRBD1,TRBV18,TGTGCCAGCTCAACCGGGACAGGGGCCTACGAGCAGTACTTC,CASSTGTGAYEQYF
TRBJ1-3,-,-,TRBV27,TGTGCCAGCAGTTTATCCGCAATTCCGGACCCCCGGGGTGGAAACACCATATATTTT,CASSLSAIPDPRGGNTIYF
TRBJ1-6,-,-,TRBV3-1/TRBV3-2,TGTGCCAGCAGCCCGTACGGGGGGGCCGGGCGTAATTCACCCCTCCACTTT,CASSPYGGAGRNSPLHF
TRBJ2-2,-,-,TRBV28,TGTGCCAGCTACACGACGAGGGGGCGGGGCACCGGGGAGCTGTTTTTT,CASYTTRGRGTGELFF
TRBJ2-3,-,-,TRBV18,TGTGCCAGCTCCCCCCAGGGGGTGCGGGGACTCACAGATACGCAGTATTTT,CASSPQGVRGLTDTQYF
TRBJ2-7,-,TRBD2,TRBV9,TGTGCCAGCAGCCCGGGGGGGGACCTTACCTACGAGCAGTACTTC,CASSPGGDLTYEQYF
TRBJ1-1,-,TRBD1,TRBV6-6,TGTGCCAGCAGTCCGTCATCAGCGGACAGGGAAGGGTCGGGAGCTTTCTTT,CASSPSSADREGSGAFF
TRBJ2-1,once,TRBD1,TRBV29-1,TGCAGCGTTGAAAGGCAGGGGGTCCCGACCTCCTACAATGAGCAGTTCTTC,CSVERQGVPTSYNEQFF
TRBJ1-2,-,TRBD1,TRBV12-3/TRBV12-4,TGTGCCAGCAGTACAGGGGAATACTATGGCTACACCTTC,CASSTGEYYGYTF
TRBJ1-5,-,-,TRBV18,TGTGCCAGCTCCCCGGCAGGCGCTCCCAATCAGCCCCAGCATTTT,CASSPAGAPNQPQHF
TRBJ1-3,-,TRBD1,TRBV9,TGTGCCAGCAGCGATGAGGACAGGGTTAGAAACACCATATATTTT,CASSDEDRVRNTIYF
TRBJ1-2,-,-,TRBV27,TGTGCCAGCAGTGGACTGGGGTTCCATGGCTACACCTTC,CASSGLGFHGYTF
TRBJ2-1,-,-,TRBV12-3/TRBV12-4,TGTGCCAGCAGTACGGGACTCCTCAATGAGCAGTTCTTC,CASSTGLLNEQFF
TRBJ1-1,-,-,TRBV6-5,TGTGCCAGAACAGCAAACACTGAAGCTTTCTTT,CARTANTEAFF
TRBJ2-4,-,-,TRBV6-5,TGTGCCAGCATGCGAAGTGGGCAGAAAAACATTCAGTACTTC,CASMRSGQKNIQYF
TRBJ2-7,-,-,TRBV30,TGTGCCTGGACCTCTAGCAGCCACGAGCAGTACTTC,CAWTSSSHEQYF
TRBJ1-1,-,-,TRBV30,TGTGCCTGGAGTGTCGGGGGAAGGGCTGAAGCTTTCTTT,CAWSVGGRAEAFF
TRBJ1-5,-,-,TRBV19,TGTGCCAGTAGTATAGTCAGGCTCAATCAGCCCCAGCATTTT,CASSIVRLNQPQHF